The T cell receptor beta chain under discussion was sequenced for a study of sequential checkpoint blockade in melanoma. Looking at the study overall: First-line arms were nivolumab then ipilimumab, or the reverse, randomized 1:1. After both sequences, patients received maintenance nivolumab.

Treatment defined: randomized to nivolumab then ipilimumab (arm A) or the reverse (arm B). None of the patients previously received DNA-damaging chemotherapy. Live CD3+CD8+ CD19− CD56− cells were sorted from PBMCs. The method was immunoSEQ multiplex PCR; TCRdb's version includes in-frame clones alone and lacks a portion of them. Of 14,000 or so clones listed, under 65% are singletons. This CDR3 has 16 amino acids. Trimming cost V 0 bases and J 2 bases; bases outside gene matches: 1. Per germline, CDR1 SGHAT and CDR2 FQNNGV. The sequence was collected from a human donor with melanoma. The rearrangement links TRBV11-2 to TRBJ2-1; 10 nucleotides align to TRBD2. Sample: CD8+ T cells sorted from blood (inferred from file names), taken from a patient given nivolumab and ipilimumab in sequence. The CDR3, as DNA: TGTGCCAGCAGCTTAGATGGGACTAGCGCCTACAATGAGCAGTTCTTC. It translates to CASSLDGTSAYNEQFF.